Listed below are T cell receptor beta chains from one sample, sequenced in a study of CD8 T cells in Susac syndrome. TCRdb recomputed calls from the immunoSEQ multiplex PCR reads with MiXCR, one row per CDR3 protein. The table includes around 300,000 distinct CDR3 sequences, approximately 90% detected once. The specimen was CD4+ T cells from PBMCs. These TCRs come from a human donor with multiple sclerosis. Both conserved end residues are part of each CDR3. A D gene is named only where the DNA matches it firmly. The size of a clone is reported for some rows only, either as once, few or many, or as a class for expanded clones.

j_call | v_call | clone_size | d_call | cdr3_aa | cdr3_nt
TRBJ1-1 | TRBV20-1 | - | TRBD1 | CSARVQYGTGAHTEAFF | TGCAGTGCTAGAGTACAGTACGGGACAGGGGCCCACACTGAAGCTTTCTTT
TRBJ2-7 | TRBV18 | - | TRBD2 | CASSPPGLAGGTYEQYF | TGTGCCAGCTCACCGCCGGGACTAGCGGGTGGCACGTACGAGCAGTACTTC
TRBJ2-1 | TRBV30 | - | - | CAWSGLRGSEQFF | TGTGCCTGGAGTGGTTTGCGAGGGAGTGAGCAGTTCTTC
TRBJ1-3 | TRBV6-6 | once | - | CASSPPNFSGNTIYF | TGTGCCAGCAGTCCACCCAACTTTTCTGGAAACACCATATATTTT
TRBJ2-7 | TRBV20-1 | - | - | CSARDGRRSSYEQYF | TGCAGTGCTAGAGATGGGAGACGGAGCTCCTACGAGCAGTACTTC
TRBJ1-1 | TRBV30 | - | - | CAFDVNTEAFF | TGTGCCTTCGACGTGAACACTGAAGCTTTCTTT
TRBJ2-6 | TRBV6-1 | - | - | CASSRAEGANVLTF | TGTGCCAGCAGTAGAGCGGAGGGGGCCAACGTCCTGACTTTC
TRBJ2-3 | TRBV6-4 | - | - | CASRANGKDTQYF | TGTGCCAGCAGAGCGAACGGAAAAGATACGCAGTATTTT
TRBJ2-4 | TRBV9 | - | - | CASSVGGGAPINIQYF | TGTGCCAGCAGCGTAGGAGGGGGGGCCCCTATAAACATTCAGTACTTC
TRBJ1-1 | TRBV29-1 | - | - | CSVGLGGHTEAFF | TGCAGCGTAGGGCTGGGGGGTCACACTGAAGCTTTCTTT
TRBJ2-3 | TRBV11-2 | - | - | CASSLDNHVYTQYF | TGTGCCAGCAGCTTAGATAATCACGTCTATACGCAGTATTTT
TRBJ1-1 | TRBV18 | once | - | CASSPLDASTEAFF | TGTGCCAGCTCACCGCTCGACGCTAGCACTGAAGCTTTCTTT
TRBJ2-3 | TRBV20-1 | - | TRBD2 | CSARDIASGSTDTQYF | TGCAGTGCTAGAGATATCGCTAGCGGTAGCACAGATACGCAGTATTTT
TRBJ2-3 | TRBV11-2 | - | - | CASRSTRKYTQYF | TGTGCCAGCAGGTCTACTAGGAAATATACGCAGTATTTT
TRBJ2-3 | TRBV29-1 | - | - | CSVEFTWQDTQYF | TGCAGCGTTGAGTTTACCTGGCAAGATACGCAGTATTTT
TRBJ1-3 | TRBV6-1 | once | - | CASSEWTDGNTIYF | TGTGCCAGCAGTGAATGGACAGATGGAAACACCATATATTTT
TRBJ1-1 | TRBV5-8 | - | - | CASSRIVRQAREAFF | TGTGCCAGCAGCCGGATCGTGCGGCAGGCCCGTGAAGCTTTCTTT
TRBJ2-3 | TRBV27 | - | TRBD1 | CASSQWTGSVGDTQYF | TGTGCCAGCAGCCAATGGACAGGGTCAGTAGGAGATACGCAGTATTTT
TRBJ1-2 | TRBV29-1 | once | - | CSVHQGTSPYGYTF | TGCAGCGTACACCAAGGCACTAGCCCCTATGGCTACACCTTC
TRBJ1-3 | TRBV4-3 | - | TRBD1 | CASSQARTGSGNTIYF | TGCGCCAGCAGCCAAGCAAGGACAGGGTCTGGAAACACCATATATTTT
TRBJ2-7 | TRBV20-1 | - | TRBD1 | CSATVGTGSYEQYF | TGCAGTGCTACCGTTGGGACAGGGAGCTACGAGCAGTACTTC
TRBJ2-3 | TRBV5-4 | once | - | CASSLGYPSTGTVTDTQYF | TGTGCCAGCAGCTTGGGTTACCCATCAACAGGGACGGTAACAGATACGCAGTATTTT
TRBJ2-7 | TRBV20-1 | - | - | CSASPADSRKVEQYF | TGCAGTGCCTCACCCGCAGACTCCCGGAAGGTCGAGCAGTACTTC
TRBJ1-6 | TRBV2 | - | TRBD1 | CASSAGTGKSPLHF | TGTGCCAGCAGTGCCGGGACAGGAAAATCACCCCTCCACTTT